This T cell receptor beta chain is drawn from a study of blood T cell repertoires in COVID-19. V lost 3 bases and J lost 1, with 6 bases in between. The CDR3 length is 13 residues. Germline V gene lookup returns CDR1 SGHTA and CDR2 FQGTGA. Only in-frame clones appear in the TCRdb table, and some are missing; sequencing was by immunoSEQ multiplex PCR. The data show over 100,000 clones, around three quarters seen once. The sequencing sample was made of peripheral blood. The chain uses TRBV7-3 and TRBJ1-1; D remains unclear. The source of this sequence is a woman older than 75 with acute or convalescent COVID-19. CDR3 DNA sequence: TGTGCCAGCAGCTTTCCGGGGAACACTGAAGCTTTCTTT. Its protein is CASSFPGNTEAFF.